This is a list of T cell receptor beta chains from one sample in a study of blood T cells in healthy people across ages. TCRdb re-analysed the 5' RACE reads in MiXCR, keeping a single row per CDR3 protein. Of hundreds of thousands of distinct CDR3 sequences listed, approximately 30% were seen once; the top ten hold less than 20%. Sequences were obtained from blood. The receptor source for this set is an elderly woman in good health. CDR3s include the opening cysteine and the closing phenylalanine or tryptophan. Each record gives: D gene, clone size, J gene, V gene, CDR3 protein, CDR3 DNA. D genes are given only for firm matches. Part of the rows lack a size; the others show once, few, many or a class for expanded clones.

d_gene: -; abundance: -; j_gene: TRBJ1-1; v_gene: TRBV6-5; CDR3aa: CASSYSGTTGVITEAFF; CDR3nt: TGTGCCAGCAGTTACTCCGGGACAACTGGGGTGATCACTGAAGCTTTCTTT
d_gene: -; abundance: many; j_gene: TRBJ2-5; v_gene: TRBV21-1; CDR3aa: CASSKATASGGPVGTQYF; CDR3nt: TGTGCCAGCAGCAAAGCTACGGCTAGCGGGGGCCCTGTGGGGACCCAGTACTTC
d_gene: -; abundance: -; j_gene: TRBJ1-2; v_gene: TRBV19; CDR3aa: CASSAKGLYGYTF; CDR3nt: TGTGCCAGTAGCGCCAAGGGACTCTATGGCTACACCTTC
d_gene: TRBD2; abundance: many; j_gene: TRBJ2-5; v_gene: TRBV20-1; CDR3aa: CSARGTSLPQETQYF; CDR3nt: TGCAGTGCTAGAGGGACTAGCCTCCCTCAAGAGACCCAGTACTTC
d_gene: TRBD1; abundance: few; j_gene: TRBJ1-1; v_gene: TRBV12-3/TRBV12-4; CDR3aa: CASSSQQGAAEAFF; CDR3nt: TGTGCCAGCAGTTCCCAACAGGGGGCGGCTGAAGCTTTCTTT
d_gene: -; abundance: -; j_gene: TRBJ1-5; v_gene: TRBV5-1; CDR3aa: CASRTDDHSNQPQHF; CDR3nt: TGCGCCAGCAGAACTGATGATCATAGCAATCAGCCCCAGCATTTT
d_gene: -; abundance: -; j_gene: TRBJ1-2; v_gene: TRBV28; CDR3aa: CASSLNRNNYGYTF; CDR3nt: TGTGCCAGCAGCTTAAACAGGAACAACTATGGCTACACCTTC
d_gene: -; abundance: many; j_gene: TRBJ1-2; v_gene: TRBV4-1; CDR3aa: CASSHGGAVGEEYGYTF; CDR3nt: TGCGCCAGCAGCCATGGTGGGGCAGTGGGGGAAGAGTATGGCTACACCTTC
d_gene: -; abundance: many; j_gene: TRBJ1-1; v_gene: TRBV27; CDR3aa: CASKSDMNTEAFF; CDR3nt: TGTGCCAGCAAGTCAGACATGAACACTGAAGCTTTCTTT
d_gene: TRBD1; abundance: once; j_gene: TRBJ2-5; v_gene: TRBV6-5; CDR3aa: CASSPTGYPYNEQYF; CDR3nt: TGTGCCAGCAGTCCGACAGGGTACCCCTACAATGAGCAGTACTTC
d_gene: -; abundance: -; j_gene: TRBJ1-2; v_gene: TRBV30; CDR3aa: CAWRAQGSNYGYTF; CDR3nt: TGTGCCTGGAGAGCACAGGGTTCTAACTATGGCTACACCTTC
d_gene: -; abundance: many; j_gene: TRBJ2-3; v_gene: TRBV29-1; CDR3aa: CSVDDRRGTDTQYF; CDR3nt: TGCAGCGTTGACGACAGGCGGGGCACAGATACGCAGTATTTT
d_gene: -; abundance: many; j_gene: TRBJ2-5; v_gene: TRBV12-3/TRBV12-4; CDR3aa: CASQRGRRETQYF; CDR3nt: TGTGCCAGCCAGAGGGGTCGAAGAGAGACCCAGTACTTC
d_gene: TRBD2; abundance: many; j_gene: TRBJ2-1; v_gene: TRBV6-1; CDR3aa: CASSERGGGYNEQFF; CDR3nt: TGTGCCAGCAGTGAGCGGGGGGGCGGCTACAATGAGCAGTTCTTC
d_gene: TRBD1; abundance: many; j_gene: TRBJ1-1; v_gene: TRBV29-1; CDR3aa: CSAPGTGGTEAFF; CDR3nt: TGCAGCGCCCCCGGGACAGGGGGGACTGAAGCTTTCTTT
d_gene: TRBD1; abundance: -; j_gene: TRBJ1-6; v_gene: TRBV6-2/TRBV6-3; CDR3aa: CASSLDRAANNSPPHF; CDR3nt: TGTGCCAGCAGCCTCGACAGGGCGGCGAATAATTCACCCCCCCACTTT
d_gene: TRBD1; abundance: -; j_gene: TRBJ2-1; v_gene: TRBV7-3; CDR3aa: CASSRSQGQGGENEQFF; CDR3nt: TGTGCCAGCAGTCGATCTCAGGGACAGGGGGGTGAAAATGAGCAGTTCTTC
d_gene: TRBD1; abundance: few; j_gene: TRBJ2-2; v_gene: TRBV5-1; CDR3aa: CASSYRGLTGELFF; CDR3nt: TGCGCCAGCAGCTACAGGGGGCTCACCGGGGAGCTGTTTTTT
d_gene: -; abundance: many; j_gene: TRBJ2-5; v_gene: TRBV6-2/TRBV6-3; CDR3aa: CASSHQETQYF; CDR3nt: TGTGCCAGCAGTCACCAAGAGACCCAGTACTTC
d_gene: -; abundance: -; j_gene: TRBJ1-1; v_gene: TRBV5-4; CDR3aa: CASSLEAGLNTEAFF; CDR3nt: TGTGCCAGCAGCTTGGAGGCGGGCCTGAACACTGAAGCTTTCTTT
d_gene: -; abundance: many; j_gene: TRBJ2-7; v_gene: TRBV4-2; CDR3aa: CASSHTGNLLEQYF; CDR3nt: TGTGCCAGCAGCCATACGGGAAACCTCCTCGAGCAGTACTTC
d_gene: -; abundance: -; j_gene: TRBJ2-3; v_gene: TRBV3-1; CDR3aa: CAGSRDISTDTQYF; CDR3nt: TGTGCCGGCAGCAGGGACATTTCCACAGATACGCAGTATTTT
d_gene: -; abundance: -; j_gene: TRBJ1-2; v_gene: TRBV5-1; CDR3aa: CASSGVDYGYTF; CDR3nt: TGCGCCAGCAGCGGGGTTGACTATGGCTACACCTTC
d_gene: TRBD1; abundance: many; j_gene: TRBJ1-1; v_gene: TRBV6-2/TRBV6-3; CDR3aa: CASRRRGTGRNTEAFF; CDR3nt: TGTGCCAGCAGACGCCGCGGGACAGGGCGAAACACTGAAGCTTTCTTT
d_gene: -; abundance: few; j_gene: TRBJ1-2; v_gene: TRBV30; CDR3aa: CAWRWADGYTF; CDR3nt: TGTGCCTGGAGGTGGGCAGATGGCTACACCTTC
d_gene: -; abundance: -; j_gene: TRBJ1-2; v_gene: TRBV6-2/TRBV6-3; CDR3aa: CAGSYSSSLGYTF; CDR3nt: TGTGCCGGCAGTTACTCGAGCAGCCTCGGCTACACCTTC
d_gene: -; abundance: few; j_gene: TRBJ2-2; v_gene: TRBV3-1; CDR3aa: CASSQDTAVVGELFF; CDR3nt: TGTGCCAGCAGCCAAGATACGGCAGTAGTCGGGGAGCTGTTTTTT
d_gene: TRBD1; abundance: many; j_gene: TRBJ2-3; v_gene: TRBV29-1; CDR3aa: CSVNEPGQGAADTQYF; CDR3nt: TGCAGCGTTAATGAACCGGGACAGGGGGCTGCAGATACGCAGTATTTT
d_gene: -; abundance: few; j_gene: TRBJ1-2; v_gene: TRBV20-1; CDR3aa: CSATDSPNYGYTF; CDR3nt: TGCAGTGCTACGGACAGCCCTAACTATGGCTACACCTTC